This T cell receptor (beta chain) was found in a study of T cells in Graves' hyperthyroidism and ophthalmopathy. Study-level results: Patients with ophthalmopathy were separated from those with stable hyperthyroidism by a 13 V-J model.

V was pared by 11 bases and J by 7 bases, with 21 bases between. The germline V gene encodes CDR1 SNHLY and CDR2 FYNNEI. There are 13 residues in the CDR3. The CDR3 regions of TCR beta were amplified from RNA transcripts. First-round RT-PCR with HTBI primers amplified the TCR CDR3 region. Each CDR3 protein gets one entry after TCRdb re-called the multiplex PCR reads with MiXCR. Among about 710,000 distinct CDR3 sequences listed, less than 20% were seen once. With regard to this clonotype: Its cognate antigen is unknown.

This sequence was found in a man aged 18 to 35 with Graves' hyperthyroidism. The chain combines TRBV2 with TRBJ2-7, with D perhaps matching TRBD1 (5 bases). Sequenced sample: blood. The CDR3 nucleotides are TGTGCCGGCTCAGGGCAGAACTATGGGGAGCAGTACTTC. This encodes CAGSGQNYGEQYF.